This T cell receptor (beta chain) was captured by sequencing in a study of metastatic and nonmetastatic thyroid tumors. Thyroid surgery was performed in patients who had received no treatment beforehand. With MiXCR, TCRdb called clones anew from the PCR reads. The sample has tens of thousands of clones, more than 9.5% seen once. Germline lookup yields CDR1 SGHTS and CDR2 YDEGEE. The ends lost 4 bases at V and 3 bases at J; junction bases unmatched: 9. The CDR3 runs 16 residues. The TCR comes from a female donor with papillary thyroid cancer or a benign thyroid nodule (not recorded which). Some clones in this sample may be carry-over from other donors' samples. The V gene is TRBV5-8, the J gene TRBJ2-2; 7 nucleotides match TRBD2. Input material: blood. CDR3 protein: CASSRWGGVDTGELFF. In nucleotides, the CDR3 is TGTGCCAGCAGCCGGTGGGGGGGAGTCGACACCGGGGAGCTGTTTTTT.